Reported below is one TCR beta chain. No antigen is known for it. This entry is derived from a study of Ad26.COV2.S vaccination and SARS-CoV-2 variants. Whole-study findings and limits: After vaccination, reports described spike-specific CD8+ and CD4+ T cell responses as showing substantial breadth. While placebo recipients had lower spike-specific TCR breadth, vaccine recipients had more. The analyses of TCR breadth and depth may have understated the size of total T cell responses.

The CDR3 runs 15 residues. The germline V gene encodes CDR1 SGDLS and CDR2 YYNGEE. Trimming took off 0 bases at V and 3 bases at J, with 10 bases between the two ends. Sequencing was performed with immunoSEQ multiplex PCR; in TCRdb, only in-frame clones are kept and a portion is missing. The sample shows under 550,000 clones, 70% to 90% of them seen only once. Regarding treatment: some 20 received Ad26.COV2.S at low or high dose, single or two shots; roughly 5 received placebo; per-sample allocation not given. Sampling occurred on day 63 after the first vaccine or placebo injection. An adult of 18-55 years in Boston served as donor.

The chain is built from TRBV9 and TRBJ2-1; unclear D gene. This TCR derives from a person aged 18-60 years who received the Ad26.COV2.S COVID-19 vaccine or a placebo. The material sequenced was peripheral blood, taken in a trial of Ad26.COV2.S vaccine versus placebo. CDR3 bases: TGTGCCAGCAGCGTAGGGCCCCGAGGCTACAATGAGCAGTTCTTC. Translated: CASSVGPRGYNEQFF.